One and the same sample provided the 16 T cell receptor beta chains below, sequenced in a study of CD8 T cells in Susac syndrome. The RNA, roughly 0.45 to 1 ug, was put through reverse transcription using random hexamers. One entry per CDR3 protein results from TCRdb running MiXCR on the immunoSEQ multiplex PCR reads. The data contain fewer than 150,000 distinct CDR3 sequences, under 95% of them seen just once; the ten biggest clones take up under 0.25%. The sample was CD8+ T cells from PBMCs. These receptors came from a human donor with multiple sclerosis.

The chain recombines TRBV25-1 with TRBJ1-1; a possible D gene is TRBD1 (5 bases). CDR1 is MGHDK and CDR2 is SYGVNS in the germline V gene. Between the trimmed V and J ends, which lost 7 bases and 0 bases, there was a span of 21 bases. The length of the CDR3 is 17 residues. The CDR3 protein is CASISSAGQLLNTEAFF. CDR3 in DNA: TGTGCCAGCATCTCCTCGGCAGGGCAGCTTTTGAACACTGAAGCTTTCTTT.

The CDR3 bases are TGTGCCAGCAGTTTGGCGTTAGCGGGAGAGCTAGGTGAGCAGTTCTTC. Protein: CASSLALAGELGEQFF. This chain connects TRBV28 to TRBJ2-1, with 9 bases matching TRBD2. The junction had 12 bases not matched to a gene; V was cut back by 3 bases and J by 9 bases. Germline CDR1 is MDHEN and CDR2 is SYDVKM. There are 16 residues in the CDR3.

The chain recombines TRBV18 with TRBJ2-3; no clear D. V was shortened by 3 bases and J by 5 bases, with 21 bases between the two germline ends. Germline-derived CDR1 and CDR2 are KGHSH and LQKENI. This CDR3 has 17 amino acids. The CDR3 region is CASSPISFPRIQDTQYF. In DNA, the CDR3 is TGTGCCAGCTCACCTATTAGCTTCCCACGGATTCAAGATACGCAGTATTTT.

The chain carries TRBV15 and TRBJ2-5; the D gene is possibly TRBD2 (6 bases). V was pared by 3 bases and J by 4 bases, with 15 bases between. This CDR3 comprises 15 residues. Germline V gene lookup returns CDR1 LNHNV and CDR2 YYDKDF (reference sequence). The CDR3 reads CATSSPGDLLETQYF. The CDR3 DNA is TGTGCCACCAGCAGCCCGGGAGATCTTCTAGAGACCCAGTACTTC.

This clonotype is a singleton in its sample. As DNA, the CDR3 is TGTGCCTGGAGTGATGGACAGTTTTCCTACGAGCAGTACTTC. Amino acids: CAWSDGQFSYEQYF. The chain uses TRBV30 and TRBJ2-7; maybe TRBD1 (6 bases). Trimming took off 1 base at V and 1 base at J, with 11 bases between the two ends. The CDR3 is 14 residues long. Per the germline V gene, CDR1 is GTSNPN and CDR2 is SVGIG (reference sequence).

The chain uses TRBV29-1 and TRBJ2-5; the D gene is possibly TRBD2 (5 bases). This CDR3 is 14 amino acids long. CDR1 and CDR2 (germline): SQVTM, ANQGSEA. V was trimmed by 3 bases and J by 2 bases, leaving 13 bases between them. The CDR3 DNA follows: TGCAGCGTTGATTCGGGGAGCCTACAAGAGACCCAGTACTTC. Translation: CSVDSGSLQETQYF.

V is TRBV27 and J is TRBJ1-5; D is unresolved. V lost 3 bases to trimming and J lost 4 bases, with 7 bases between them. This CDR3 contains 13 residues. CDR1 is MNHEY and CDR2 is SMNVEV in the germline V gene (reference sequence). CDR3 bases: TGTGCCAGCAGTTTGACCAGTAATCAGCCCCAGCATTTT. It yields the protein CASSLTSNQPQHF.

This chain connects TRBV24-1 to TRBJ2-3, with 8 bases that match TRBD1. The CDR3 extends over 13 amino acids. The germline gives CDR1 KGHDR, CDR2 SFDVKD. J was trimmed by 4 bases and V by 6 bases; bases with no gene match: 2. Here the CDR3 reads CATSPTGADTQYF. The CDR3, as DNA: TGTGCCACCAGTCCGACAGGGGCAGATACGCAGTATTTT.

The chain couples TRBV12-3 or TRBV12-4 to TRBJ2-7, with 7 bases lining up with TRBD1. This CDR3 is built from 14 residues. With V trimmed by 5 bases and J by 0 bases, 4 bases remained unmatched. For the CDR3, the DNA is TGTGCCAGCAGTGGACAGGAGAGCTCCTACGAGCAGTACTTC. Translating gives CASSGQESSYEQYF.

The chain recombines TRBV27 with TRBJ2-7; D perhaps matches TRBD2 (5 bases). The V end was cut by 7 bases, the J end by 5 bases, with 15 bases between. CDR1 is MNHEY and CDR2 is SMNVEV in the germline V gene (reference sequence). This CDR3 has 13 residues. This CDR3 reads CASMTRGFNEQYF. The CDR3 nucleotides are TGTGCCAGCATGACCCGAGGGTTCAACGAGCAGTACTTC.

V usage is TRBV11-2 and J usage is TRBJ1-2; TRBD1 might be the D (6 bases). Germline lookup yields CDR1 SGHAT and CDR2 FQNNGV. V lost 4 bases and J 4 bases, leaving 13 bases between the germline ends. The CDR3 runs 14 residues. In nucleotides, the CDR3 is TGTGCCAGCAGCTATACACAGGGAGGCTATGGCTACACCTTC. Translating it yields CASSYTQGGYGYTF.

This chain joins TRBV18 and TRBJ1-1; D unclear. Germline CDR1 reads KGHSH; CDR2 reads LQKENI. The CDR3 runs to 15 residues. The V and J ends lost 2 bases and 0 bases respectively, with 10 bases between them. Here the CDR3 reads CASSPFDTMNTEAFF. CDR3 nucleotides: TGTGCCAGCTCACCATTCGACACTATGAACACTGAAGCTTTCTTT. Full variable domain (missing parts from reference TRBV18 and TRBJ1-1): NAGVMQNPRHLVRRRGQEARLRCSPMKGHSHVYWYRQLPEEGLKFMVYLQKENIIDESGMPKERFSAEFPKEGPSILRIQQVVRGDSAAYFCASSPFDTMNTEAFFGQGTRLTVV.

The chain carries TRBV24-1 and TRBJ1-1; D not certain. Per the germline V gene, CDR1 is KGHDR and CDR2 is SFDVKD. Trimming removed 5 bases at V and 1 base at J, with 7 bases between. The CDR3 has 13 residues. Here the CDR3 DNA reads TGTGCCACCAGTGTGGACGGGAACACTGAAGCTTTCTTT. It specifies CATSVDGNTEAFF.

The chain employs TRBV20-1 and TRBJ2-7, with 9 bases identical to TRBD2. The CDR3 consists of 16 residues. CDR1 and CDR2 (germline): DFQATT, SNEGSKA (reference sequence). The J segment lost 4 bases and the V segment lost 2 bases, leaving 12 bases of the junction unmatched. The CDR3 protein is CSARSTSGMEFYEQYF. The CDR3 DNA is TGCAGTGCTAGATCGACTAGCGGCATGGAGTTTTACGAGCAGTACTTC.

V usage is TRBV20-1 and J usage is TRBJ1-1; a weak D match, TRBD1 (5 bases). V shed 5 bases and J shed 10 bases, with 11 bases lying between them. This CDR3 region has 10 residues. The V gene's germline CDR1 is DFQATT and CDR2 SNEGSKA (reference sequence). The CDR3 loop is CSAGGEGAFF. The CDR3 region has the DNA TGCAGTGCTGGGGGGGAGGGAGCTTTCTTT.

The chain recombines TRBV3-1 with TRBJ1-1; tentative D call: TRBD1 (6 bases). The CDR3 extends over 13 amino acids. Looked up from germline, CDR1 is LGHDT and CDR2 is YNNKEL (reference sequence). V gave up 4 bases and J gave up 7 bases, with 13 bases separating them. CDR3 in DNA: TGTGCCAGCAGCCTGGGACACGGACTTGAAGCTTTCTTT. Its translation: CASSLGHGLEAFF.